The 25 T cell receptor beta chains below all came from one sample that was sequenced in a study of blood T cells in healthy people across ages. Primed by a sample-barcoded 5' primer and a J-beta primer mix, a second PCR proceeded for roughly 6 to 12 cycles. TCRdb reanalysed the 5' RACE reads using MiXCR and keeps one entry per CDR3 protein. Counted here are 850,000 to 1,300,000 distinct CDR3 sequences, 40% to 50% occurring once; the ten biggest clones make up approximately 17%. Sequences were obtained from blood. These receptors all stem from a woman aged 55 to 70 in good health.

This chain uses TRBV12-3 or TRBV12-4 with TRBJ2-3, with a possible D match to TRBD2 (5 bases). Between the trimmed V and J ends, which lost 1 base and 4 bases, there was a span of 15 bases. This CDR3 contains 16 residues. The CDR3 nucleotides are TGTGCCAGCAGTTTAGGGAGGCCCCCCCTTCCAGATACGCAGTATTTT. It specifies CASSLGRPPLPDTQYF.

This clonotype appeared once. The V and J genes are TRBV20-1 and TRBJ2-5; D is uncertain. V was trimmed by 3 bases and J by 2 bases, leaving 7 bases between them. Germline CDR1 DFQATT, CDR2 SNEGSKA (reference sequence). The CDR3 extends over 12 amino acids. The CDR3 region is CSARYEQETQYF. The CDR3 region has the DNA TGCAGTGCTAGGTACGAGCAAGAGACCCAGTACTTC.

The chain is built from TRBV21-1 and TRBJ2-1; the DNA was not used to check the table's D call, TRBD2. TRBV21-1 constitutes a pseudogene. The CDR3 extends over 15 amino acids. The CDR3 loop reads CASNGTSRTYNEQFF. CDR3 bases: TGTGCCAGCAACGGGACTAGTCGCACCTACAATGAGCAGTTCTTC.

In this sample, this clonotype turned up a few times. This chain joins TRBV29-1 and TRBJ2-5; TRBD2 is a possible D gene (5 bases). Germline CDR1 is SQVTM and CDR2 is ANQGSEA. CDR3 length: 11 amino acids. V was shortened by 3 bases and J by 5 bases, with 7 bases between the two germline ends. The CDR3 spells CSVDSGETQYF. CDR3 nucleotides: TGCAGCGTTGACTCGGGGGAGACCCAGTACTTC. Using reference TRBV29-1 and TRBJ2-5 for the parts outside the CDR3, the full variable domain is SAVISQKPSRDICQRGTSLTIQCQVDSQVTMMFWYRQQPGQSLTLIATANQGSEATYESGFVIDKFPISRPNLTFSTLTVSNMSPEDSSIYLCSVDSGETQYFGPGTRLLVL.

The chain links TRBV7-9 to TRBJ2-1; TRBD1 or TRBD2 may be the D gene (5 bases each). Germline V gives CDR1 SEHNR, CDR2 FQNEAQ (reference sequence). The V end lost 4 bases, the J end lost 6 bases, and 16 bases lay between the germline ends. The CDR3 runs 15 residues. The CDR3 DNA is TGTGCCAGCAGCTCGTCCGGGACCGCGGGCAATGAGCAGTTCTTC. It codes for CASSSSGTAGNEQFF.

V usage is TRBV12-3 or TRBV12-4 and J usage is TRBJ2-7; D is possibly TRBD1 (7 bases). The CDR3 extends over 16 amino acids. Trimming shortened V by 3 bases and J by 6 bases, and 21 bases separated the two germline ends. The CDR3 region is CASSFPSTGRMGEQYF. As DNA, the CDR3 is TGTGCCAGCAGTTTCCCTTCGACAGGGAGGATGGGCGAGCAGTACTTC.

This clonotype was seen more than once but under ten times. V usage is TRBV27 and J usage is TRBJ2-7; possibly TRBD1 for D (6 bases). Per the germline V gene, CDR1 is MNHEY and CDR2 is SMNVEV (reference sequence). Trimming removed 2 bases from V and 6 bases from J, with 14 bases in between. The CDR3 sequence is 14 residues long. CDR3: CASSLRARGGEQYF. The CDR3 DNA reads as TGTGCCAGCAGTTTAAGAGCGCGAGGGGGCGAGCAGTACTTC.

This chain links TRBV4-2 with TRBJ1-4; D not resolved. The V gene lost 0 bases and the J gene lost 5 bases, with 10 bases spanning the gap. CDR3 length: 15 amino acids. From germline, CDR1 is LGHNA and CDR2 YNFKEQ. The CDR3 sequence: CASSQDEGVNEKLFF. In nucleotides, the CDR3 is TGTGCCAGCAGCCAAGATGAGGGAGTGAATGAAAAACTGTTTTTT.

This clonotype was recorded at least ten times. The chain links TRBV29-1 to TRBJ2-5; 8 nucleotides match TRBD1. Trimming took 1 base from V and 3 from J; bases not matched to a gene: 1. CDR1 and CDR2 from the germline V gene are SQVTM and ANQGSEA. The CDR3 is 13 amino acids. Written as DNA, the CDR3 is TGCAGCGTTGAAGGGACAGGGAAAGAGACCCAGTACTTC. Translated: CSVEGTGKETQYF.

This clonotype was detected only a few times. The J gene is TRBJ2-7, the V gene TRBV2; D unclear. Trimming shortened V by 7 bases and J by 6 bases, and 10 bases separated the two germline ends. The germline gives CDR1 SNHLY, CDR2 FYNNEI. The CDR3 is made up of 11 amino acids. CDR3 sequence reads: CASIWVGEQYF. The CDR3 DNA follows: TGTGCCAGCATCTGGGTTGGCGAGCAGTACTTC.

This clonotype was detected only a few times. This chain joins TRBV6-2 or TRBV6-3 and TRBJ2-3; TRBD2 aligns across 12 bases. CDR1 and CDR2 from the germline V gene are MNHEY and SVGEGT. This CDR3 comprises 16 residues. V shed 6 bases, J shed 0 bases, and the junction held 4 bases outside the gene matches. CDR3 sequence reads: CASRGLAGKSTDTQYF. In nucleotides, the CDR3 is TGTGCCAGCAGAGGACTAGCGGGGAAAAGCACAGATACGCAGTATTTT.

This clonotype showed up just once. The DNA for the CDR3 is TGCAGCGTTCGAGTGGGGAACCTGAACACTGAAGCTTTCTTT. Translation gives CSVRVGNLNTEAFF. The rearrangement uses TRBV29-1 and TRBJ1-1, with unresolved D. Looked up from germline, CDR1 is SQVTM and CDR2 is ANQGSEA. The CDR3 is made up of 14 amino acids. The ends were cut back, 5 bases at V and 0 bases at J, with 13 bases in the middle.

CDR3 sequence: CASSRGQGFSNQPQHF. CDR3 nucleotides: TGTGCCAGCAGCCGTGGACAGGGATTTAGCAATCAGCCCCAGCATTTT. This rearrangement joins TRBV7-6 to TRBJ1-5, with 8 bases that match TRBD1. Trimming cost V 5 bases and J 0 bases; bases outside gene matches: 6. The CDR3 sequence is 16 residues long. In germline, CDR1 is SGHVS, CDR2 FNYEAQ.

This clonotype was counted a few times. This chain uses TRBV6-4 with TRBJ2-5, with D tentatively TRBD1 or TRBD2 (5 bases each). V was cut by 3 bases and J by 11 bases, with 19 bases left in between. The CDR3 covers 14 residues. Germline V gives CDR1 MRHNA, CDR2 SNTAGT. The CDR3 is CASSESGRVHEQYF. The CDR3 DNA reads TGTGCCAGCAGTGAATCGGGGCGAGTCCATGAGCAGTACTTC.

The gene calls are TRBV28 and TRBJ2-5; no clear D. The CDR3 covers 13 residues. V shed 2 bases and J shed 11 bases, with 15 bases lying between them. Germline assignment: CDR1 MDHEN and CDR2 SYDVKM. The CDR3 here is CASSLPTGYDQYF. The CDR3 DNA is TGTGCCAGCAGTTTACCTACCGGCTACGATCAGTACTTC.

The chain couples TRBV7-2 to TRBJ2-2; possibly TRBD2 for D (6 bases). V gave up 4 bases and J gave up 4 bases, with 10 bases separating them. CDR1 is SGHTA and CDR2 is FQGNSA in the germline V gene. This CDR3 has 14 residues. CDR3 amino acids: CASSSGGLTGELFF. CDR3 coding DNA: TGTGCCAGCAGCTCTGGGGGACTCACCGGGGAGCTGTTTTTT.

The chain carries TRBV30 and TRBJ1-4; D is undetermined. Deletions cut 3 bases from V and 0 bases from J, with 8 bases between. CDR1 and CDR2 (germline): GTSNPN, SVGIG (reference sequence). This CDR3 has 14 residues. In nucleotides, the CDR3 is TGTGCCTGGAGGGTACTTGCAACTAATGAAAAACTGTTTTTT. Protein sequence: CAWRVLATNEKLFF.

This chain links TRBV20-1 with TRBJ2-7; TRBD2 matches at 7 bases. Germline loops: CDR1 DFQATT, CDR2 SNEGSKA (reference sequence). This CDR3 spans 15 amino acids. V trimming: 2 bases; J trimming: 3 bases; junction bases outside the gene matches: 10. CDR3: CSARSQGGSLYEQYF. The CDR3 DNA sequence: TGCAGTGCTAGATCCCAGGGCGGGAGTCTCTACGAGCAGTACTTC.

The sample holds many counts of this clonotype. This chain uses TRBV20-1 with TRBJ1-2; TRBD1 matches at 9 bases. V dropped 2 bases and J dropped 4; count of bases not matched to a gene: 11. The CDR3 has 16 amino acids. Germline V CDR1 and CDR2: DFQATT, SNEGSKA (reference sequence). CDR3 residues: CSARPHVRGQGYGYTF. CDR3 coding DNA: TGCAGTGCTAGACCCCACGTTCGGGGACAGGGCTATGGCTACACCTTC.

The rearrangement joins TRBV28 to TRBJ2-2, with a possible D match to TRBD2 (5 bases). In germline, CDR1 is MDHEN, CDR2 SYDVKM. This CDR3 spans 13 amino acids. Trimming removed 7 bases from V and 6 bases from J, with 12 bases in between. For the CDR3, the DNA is TGTGCCAGCAAGGCCCCCGGGGCCGGGGAGCTGTTTTTT. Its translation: CASKAPGAGELFF.

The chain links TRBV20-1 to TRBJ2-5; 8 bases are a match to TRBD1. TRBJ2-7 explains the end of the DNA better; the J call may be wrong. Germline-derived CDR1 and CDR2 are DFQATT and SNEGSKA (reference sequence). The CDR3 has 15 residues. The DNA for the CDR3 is TGCAGTGCTCGTTCAGGGGGCACTACCTCCTACGAGCAGTACTTC. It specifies CSARSGGTTSYEQYF.

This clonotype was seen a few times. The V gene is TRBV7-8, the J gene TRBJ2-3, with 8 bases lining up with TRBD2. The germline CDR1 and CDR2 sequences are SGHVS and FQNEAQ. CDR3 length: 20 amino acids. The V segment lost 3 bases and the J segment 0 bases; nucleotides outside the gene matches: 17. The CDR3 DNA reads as TGTGCCAGCAGCTTGGTGGCGGGAGGCAGGACTTTCGCTAGCACAGATACGCAGTATTTT. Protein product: CASSLVAGGRTFASTDTQYF.

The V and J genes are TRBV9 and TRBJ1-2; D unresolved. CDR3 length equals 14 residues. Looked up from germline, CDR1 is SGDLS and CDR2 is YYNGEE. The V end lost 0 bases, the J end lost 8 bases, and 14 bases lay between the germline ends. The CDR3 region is CASSVEVGIGGYTF. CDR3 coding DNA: TGTGCCAGCAGCGTAGAAGTAGGGATCGGGGGCTACACCTTC.

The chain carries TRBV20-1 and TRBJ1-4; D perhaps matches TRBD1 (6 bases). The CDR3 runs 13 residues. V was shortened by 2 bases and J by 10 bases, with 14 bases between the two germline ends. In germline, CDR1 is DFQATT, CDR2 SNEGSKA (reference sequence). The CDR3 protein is CSARQGGGRKLFF. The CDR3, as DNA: TGCAGTGCTAGACAGGGTGGGGGGCGAAAACTGTTTTTT.

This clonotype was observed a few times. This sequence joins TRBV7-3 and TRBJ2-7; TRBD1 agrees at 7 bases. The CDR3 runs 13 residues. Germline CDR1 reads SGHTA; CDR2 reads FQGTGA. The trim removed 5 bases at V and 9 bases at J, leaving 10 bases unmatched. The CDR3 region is CASSVNRDSRQYF. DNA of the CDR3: TGTGCCAGCAGCGTCAACCGGGACAGTCGGCAGTACTTC. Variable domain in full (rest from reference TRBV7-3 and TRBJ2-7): GAGVSQTPSNKVTEKGKYVELRCDPISGHTALYWYRQSLGQGPEFLIYFQGTGAADDSGLPNDRFFAVRPEGSVSTLKIQRTERGDSAVYLCASSVNRDSRQYFGPGTRLTVT.